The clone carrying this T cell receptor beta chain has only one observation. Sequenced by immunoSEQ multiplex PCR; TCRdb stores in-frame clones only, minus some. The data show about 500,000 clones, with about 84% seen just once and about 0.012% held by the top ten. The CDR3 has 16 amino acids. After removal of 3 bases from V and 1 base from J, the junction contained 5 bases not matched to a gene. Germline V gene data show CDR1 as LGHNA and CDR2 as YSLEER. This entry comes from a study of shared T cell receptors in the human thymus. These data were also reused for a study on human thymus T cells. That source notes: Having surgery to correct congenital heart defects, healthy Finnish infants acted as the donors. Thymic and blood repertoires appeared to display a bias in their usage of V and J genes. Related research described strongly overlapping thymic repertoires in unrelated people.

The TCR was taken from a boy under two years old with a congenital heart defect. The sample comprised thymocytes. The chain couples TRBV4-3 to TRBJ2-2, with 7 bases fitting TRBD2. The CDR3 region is CASSQDSGLNTGELFF. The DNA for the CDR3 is TGCGCCAGCAGCCAGGATAGCGGGCTGAACACCGGGGAGCTGTTTTTT.